Presented here are 8 T cell receptor beta chains from one specimen sequenced in a study of OX40 agonist ivuxolimab in advanced cancers. Produced via immunoSEQ multiplex PCR; TCRdb's table is partial and in-frame only. The table records 65,000 to 75,000 clones, approximately 90% of them present only once. Sample: CD4+ or CD8+ T cells sorted from blood, taken in a trial of the OX40 agonist ivuxolimab. The receptors were gathered from an adult with an advanced solid tumor such as melanoma, head and neck, liver or kidney cancer.

V gene TRBV18 combines with J gene TRBJ1-2; 10 bases fit TRBD1. The trim removed 5 bases at V and 1 base at J, leaving 4 bases unmatched. Per the germline V gene, CDR1 is KGHSH and CDR2 is LQKENI. This CDR3 spans 15 amino acids. The CDR3 protein is CASSFGTGDNYGYTF. CDR3 nucleotides: TGTGCCAGCTCATTCGGGACAGGGGATAACTATGGCTACACCTTC.

Written as DNA, the CDR3 is TGCGCCAGCAGTATGGACAAACTGGAAGCTTTCTTT. Its translation: CASSMDKLEAFF. The genes are TRBV5-1 and TRBJ1-1; weak D call: TRBD1 (5 bases). With 5 bases removed from V and 8 bases from J, the gap between germline ends came to 13 bases. This CDR3 comprises 12 residues. Germline V gene lookup returns CDR1 SGHRS and CDR2 YFSETQ.

The chain uses TRBV5-1 and TRBJ2-4; D is uncertain. CDR3 length: 15 residues. Trimming shortened V by 0 bases and J by 1 base, and 8 bases separated the two germline ends. Germline loops: CDR1 SGHRS, CDR2 YFSETQ. For the CDR3, the DNA is TGCGCCAGCAGCTTGGATAGGGTTGCCAAAAACATTCAGTACTTC. As protein: CASSLDRVAKNIQYF. Full variable domain (remainder filled in from reference TRBV5-1 and TRBJ2-4): KAGVTQTPRYLIKTRGQQVTLSCSPISGHRSVSWYQQTPGQGLQFLFEYFSETQRNKGNFPGRFSGRQFSNSRSEMNVSTLELGDSALYLCASSLDRVAKNIQYFGAGTRLSVL.

This rearrangement joins TRBV13 to TRBJ1-2; D not certain. Trimming left V 3 bases short and J 2 bases short, with 7 bases between. The CDR3 runs to 13 residues. Germline CDR1 reads PRHDT; CDR2 reads FYEKMQ (reference sequence). This chain's CDR3 is CASSLAGNYGYTF. For the CDR3, the DNA is TGTGCCAGCAGCTTGGCAGGCAACTATGGCTACACCTTC.

A remark on this clone: Other nucleotide sequences in the sample specify the same CDR3. The gene calls are TRBV18 and TRBJ2-2; weak D call: TRBD1 (6 bases). There are 15 residues in the CDR3. From germline, CDR1 is KGHSH and CDR2 LQKENI. V was cut by 3 bases and J by 1 base, with 9 bases left in between. CDR3 nucleotide sequence: TGTGCCAGCTCACCCGACAGGCTGAACACCGGGGAGCTGTTTTTT. Its translation: CASSPDRLNTGELFF.

V usage is TRBV19 and J usage is TRBJ2-7, with D uncertain. Per germline, CDR1 LNHDA and CDR2 SQIVND (reference sequence). This CDR3 is 11 amino acids long. The ends were cut back, 6 bases at V and 2 bases at J, with 5 bases in the middle. CDR3 sequence reads: CASSSAYEQYF. The CDR3 nucleotides read TGTGCCAGTAGCTCTGCCTACGAGCAGTACTTC.

This chain joins TRBV19 and TRBJ1-1, with D hard to call. Trimming shortened V by 0 bases and J by 2 bases, and 10 bases separated the two germline ends. There are 15 residues in the CDR3. CDR1 and CDR2 from the germline V gene are LNHDA and SQIVND (reference sequence). The DNA of the CDR3 is TGTGCCAGTAGTATAGACAAGGTGACAAACACTGAAGCTTTCTTT. It translates to CASSIDKVTNTEAFF.

J is TRBJ1-2 and V is TRBV10-1, with 9 nucleotides matching TRBD1. The CDR3 length is 17 residues. Germline-derived CDR1 and CDR2 are WNHNN and SYGVQD (reference sequence). Trimming took 9 bases from V and 6 from J; bases not matched to a gene: 20. The CDR3 DNA reads as TGCGCCAGAGGGATCTTAGTCCCGGGACAGGGATCTGATGGCTACACCTTC. As protein: CARGILVPGQGSDGYTF.